This is a list of T cell receptor beta chains from one sample in a study of beta chain features in type 1 diabetes. This table comes from immunoSEQ multiplex PCR, and its TCRdb copy is limited to in-frame clones, with some not included. This table holds a few hundred thousand clones, 27% found once. What was sequenced was central memory CD4+ T cells from blood. These receptors all come from a man between 25 and 39 years old in good health. CDR3s include the opening cysteine and the closing phenylalanine or tryptophan. The D gene is left open where the match is weak. Size is omitted from some rows. Given values are once, few, many or a class for expanded clones.

clone_size	d_call	v_call	j_call	cdr3_nt	cdr3_aa
few	-	TRBV30	TRBJ1-6	TGTGCCTGGAGTGTATCGACAGGCTATAATTCACCCCTCCACTTT	CAWSVSTGYNSPLHF
-	-	TRBV4-3	TRBJ2-2	TGCGCCAGCAGCCAAAGTTTGGCTCTGAACACCGGGGAGCTGTTTTTT	CASSQSLALNTGELFF
few	-	TRBV13	TRBJ2-7	TGTGCCAGCAGCTCGGCGGGACTCCTGAACTACGAGCAGTACTTC	CASSSAGLLNYEQYF
-	-	TRBV7-9	TRBJ2-5	TGTGCCAGCAGTCGGACATCTCAAGAGACCCAGTACTTC	CASSRTSQETQYF
few	TRBD1	TRBV29-1	TRBJ2-7	TGCAGCGTTAAACCGGGACAGACATACGAGCAGTACTTC	CSVKPGQTYEQYF
-	-	TRBV7-9	TRBJ1-1	TGTGCCAGCAGCCCCTCGGTCCAGGGGAGGTGGACTGAAGCTTTCTTT	CASSPSVQGRWTEAFF
-	TRBD2	TRBV7-2	TRBJ2-1	TGTGCCAGCAGCACCCCGGGACTAGCGAGGAATGAGCAGTTCTTC	CASSTPGLARNEQFF
-	-	TRBV28	TRBJ2-7	TGTGCCAGCAGCCCCTACGGGGCCTCCTACGAGCAGTACTTC	CASSPYGASYEQYF
-	-	TRBV10-3	TRBJ2-3	TGTGCCGCCCGGATTACGGCTAGCACAGATACGCAGTATTTT	CAARITASTDTQYF
-	-	TRBV29-1	TRBJ2-1	TGCAGCGTGAAAACTCGGCGCGATACTGGGAACGGTGAGCAGTTCTTC	CSVKTRRDTGNGEQFF
-	-	TRBV10-1	TRBJ2-1	TGCGCCAGCAGAATACCCCAACTAATCTACAATGAGCAGTTCTTC	CASRIPQLIYNEQFF
many	-	TRBV7-2	TRBJ2-5	TGTGCCAGCAGCCCGGGCCGGACAGCACAAGAGACCCAGTACTTC	CASSPGRTAQETQYF
few	-	TRBV29-1	TRBJ2-5	TGCAGCGTTGAAGACAGGTTACAAGAGACCCAGTACTTC	CSVEDRLQETQYF
-	-	TRBV14	TRBJ2-5	TGTGCCAGCAGCCCGCTAGCGCTTCAAGAGACCCAGTACTTC	CASSPLALQETQYF
few	TRBD2	TRBV10-3	TRBJ2-3	TGTGCCCTATCCAATAGCGGGGGGTCAGATACGCAGTATTTT	CALSNSGGSDTQYF
-	TRBD1	TRBV4-1	TRBJ1-1	TGCGCCAGCAGGCTTCGGGACAGGGAGAATGAAGCTTTCTTT	CASRLRDRENEAFF
-	-	TRBV12-2	TRBJ1-2	TGTGCAAGTCGCTTAGCCAGTTCGGGCTACACCTTC	CASRLASSGYTF
once	-	TRBV4-2	TRBJ1-1	TGTGCCAGCAGCCAAGAACCTTCTTGGGCAGGTGGCACTGAAGCTTTCTTT	CASSQEPSWAGGTEAFF
few	-	TRBV18	TRBJ2-7	TGTGCCAGCTCGCGAACATACGAGCAGTACTTC	CASSRTYEQYF
-	TRBD1	TRBV28	TRBJ2-7	TGTGCCAGCAGTCGACAGGGGGTACGTAACGAGCAGTACTTC	CASSRQGVRNEQYF
few	-	TRBV11-2	TRBJ2-3	TGTGCCAGCAGCCCCACCCGCATGGCGGATACGCAGTATTTT	CASSPTRMADTQYF
-	-	TRBV29-1	TRBJ2-4	TGCAGCGTATTCTCTCGGGAGGCCAAAAACATTCAGTACTTC	CSVFSREAKNIQYF
-	-	TRBV6-5	TRBJ1-6	TGTGCCAGCAGTCCTGGGATGATTAATTCACCCCTCCACTTT	CASSPGMINSPLHF
many	-	TRBV5-6	TRBJ2-6	TGTGCCAGCAGCTCCCGCGGCGGCCTGACTTTC	CASSSRGGLTF
-	TRBD1	TRBV18	TRBJ2-7	TGTGCCAGCTCACCGGGACAGGGTCTCGGTGAGCAGTACTTC	CASSPGQGLGEQYF
few	-	TRBV30	TRBJ2-1	TGTGCCTGGAGAGGGGTCCTCAATGAGCAGTTCTTC	CAWRGVLNEQFF
few	TRBD1	TRBV11-3	TRBJ2-1	TGTGCCAGCAGCTTAGCGGGGACAGGGTTAGGTGAGCAGTTCTTC	CASSLAGTGLGEQFF
many	-	TRBV7-9	TRBJ1-6	TGTGCCAGCAGCTACCCGGGAAGTTCACCCCTCCACTTT	CASSYPGSSPLHF
few	-	TRBV28	TRBJ1-1	TGTGCCAGCAGTTTAAGTCGGGAAGCTTTCTTT	CASSLSREAFF
-	-	TRBV29-1	TRBJ1-1	TGCAGCGTTGGAGCCTCAGGGACTGAAGCTTTCTTT	CSVGASGTEAFF
-	-	TRBV11-2	TRBJ2-1	TGTGCCAGCAGCTTAGAGTCTTGGGCCAATGAGCAGTTCTTC	CASSLESWANEQFF
-	-	TRBV9	TRBJ2-1	TGTGCCAGCAGCGTAACTCCAAGCGACTACAATGAGCAGTTCTTC	CASSVTPSDYNEQFF
-	-	TRBV25-1	TRBJ1-1	TGTGCCAGCAGCCCCCCAGGGGACCTGAACACTGAAGCTTTCTTT	CASSPPGDLNTEAFF
many	-	TRBV5-1	TRBJ2-1	TGCGCCAGCAGCTGGACCGTTGGCAATGAGCAGTTCTTC	CASSWTVGNEQFF
-	-	TRBV19	TRBJ1-2	TGTGCCAGTAGTCCATCCCTTGGGGGGAACTATGGCTACACCTTC	CASSPSLGGNYGYTF
-	TRBD1	TRBV9	TRBJ1-2	TGTGCCAGCAGCGTAGACAGGGGATATGGCTACACCTTC	CASSVDRGYGYTF